A single sample gave rise to the 23 T cell receptor beta chains below, sequenced in a study of blood T cell repertoires in COVID-19. Assay used: immunoSEQ multiplex PCR; TCRdb lists only in-frame clones, some missing. Among around 330,000 clones listed, about nine tenths were seen once. The sequencing input was peripheral blood. Receptors originate from a woman aged 25 to 39 with COVID-19, enrolled during active disease.

This clone was picked up one time. Other nucleotide sequences in the sample specify the same CDR3. V gene TRBV24-1 combines with J gene TRBJ1-1; D is undetermined. Between the trimmed V and J ends, which lost 4 bases and 1 base, there was a span of 6 bases. Germline V gene sequence: CDR1 KGHDR, CDR2 SFDVKD. The CDR3 totals 13 residues. CDR3 in DNA: TGTGCCACCAGTGACCCCGGGAACACTGAAGCTTTCTTT. Its protein product is CATSDPGNTEAFF.

The chain links TRBV7-2 to TRBJ1-5; 8 positions match TRBD1. J gave up 3 bases and V 2 bases, and 3 bases lay outside the gene matches. This CDR3 has 15 amino acids. Looked up from germline, CDR1 is SGHTA and CDR2 is FQGNSA. CDR3 in amino acids: CASSLRTGLNQPQHF. CDR3 sequence (DNA): TGTGCCAGCAGCTTAAGGACAGGGCTCAATCAGCCCCAGCATTTT. The full variable domain, in which reference TRBV7-2 and TRBJ1-5 provide the parts outside the CDR3, is GAGVSQSPSNKVTEKGKDVELRCDPISGHTALYWYRQSLGQGLEFLIYFQGNSAPDKSGLPSDRFSAERTGGSVSTLTIQRTQQEDSAVYLCASSLRTGLNQPQHFGDGTRLSIL.

As regards this clone: Additional DNA sequences in this sample encode the identical CDR3. The genes are TRBV18 and TRBJ1-4; TRBD1 might be the D (6 bases). Trimming cost V 2 bases and J 7 bases, with 8 bases left between them. This CDR3 region has 13 residues. Germline CDR1 and CDR2: KGHSH and LQKENI. CDR3 sequence (DNA): TGTGCCAGCTCACCAGGGGGCGGTGAAAAACTGTTTTTT. Amino acid sequence: CASSPGGGEKLFF.

The chain joins TRBV5-1 to TRBJ2-3; D gene uncertain. Deletions cut 0 bases from V and 6 bases from J, with 8 bases between. Germline CDR1 is SGHRS and CDR2 is YFSETQ. CDR3 length: 13 residues. CDR3 protein: CASSLAPRDTQYF. CDR3 coding DNA: TGCGCCAGCAGCTTGGCCCCCCGGGATACGCAGTATTTT.

The chain couples TRBV3-1 (or the pseudogene TRBV3-2) to TRBJ2-4; D gene ambiguous. Trimming shortened V by 3 bases and J by 8 bases, and 5 bases separated the two germline ends. Per the germline V gene, CDR1 is LGHDT and CDR2 is YNNKEL (reference sequence). The CDR3 extends over 11 amino acids. CDR3 sequence (DNA): TGTGCCAGCAGCCAGGCACACATTCAGTACTTC. Protein: CASSQAHIQYF.

Of note for this clone: Other DNA sequences within the sample encode an identical CDR3. The chain recombines TRBV28 with TRBJ2-4, with D tentatively TRBD1 (6 bases). V was clipped by 6 bases and J by 2 bases, with 14 bases between them. The germline V gene encodes CDR1 MDHEN and CDR2 SYDVKM. This CDR3 region has 15 residues. The CDR3 sequence: CASSLQGATKNIQYF. CDR3 coding DNA: TGTGCCAGCAGCCTACAGGGAGCGACCAAAAACATTCAGTACTTC.

The chain uses TRBV29-1 and TRBJ1-1, with D uncertain. V was shortened by 5 bases and J by 0 bases, with 7 bases between the two germline ends. The CDR3 loop spans 12 amino acids. CDR1 SQVTM and CDR2 ANQGSEA come from the germline V gene. CDR3 amino acids: CSVRTLNTEAFF. As DNA, the CDR3 is TGCAGCGTTCGCACTCTGAACACTGAAGCTTTCTTT.

The table lists this clone with a few counts. Other DNA sequences from this sample encode an identical CDR3 as well. The chain is built from TRBV7-8 and TRBJ1-3; D is perhaps TRBD1 (6 bases). With 2 bases removed from V and 0 bases from J, the gap between germline ends came to 14 bases. Germline V gene sequence: CDR1 SGHVS, CDR2 FQNEAQ. The CDR3 has 17 residues. Here the CDR3 DNA reads TGTGCCAGCAGCTTAAACTCGGACAGCTTCTCTGGAAACACCATATATTTT. This sequence encodes CASSLNSDSFSGNTIYF.

The chain couples TRBV29-1 to TRBJ2-3; 8 positions match TRBD1. Looked up from germline, CDR1 is SQVTM and CDR2 is ANQGSEA. This CDR3 is 14 amino acids long. V lost 0 bases and J lost 1; bases outside the gene matches: 0. CDR3 in amino acids: CSVEEQGGTDTQYF. CDR3 sequence (DNA): TGCAGCGTTGAAGAACAGGGGGGCACAGATACGCAGTATTTT.

The CDR3 DNA sequence: TGCGCCAGCAGCTTGGGTGTATTAGCGGGGGGCAATGAGCAGTTCTTC. Its translation is CASSLGVLAGGNEQFF. The gene calls are TRBV5-1 and TRBJ2-1; 10 bases are a match to TRBD2. CDR1 and CDR2 (germline): SGHRS, YFSETQ. This CDR3 contains 16 residues. Trimming at V came to 0 bases and at J to 6 bases, leaving 6 bases not matched to a gene.

The chain is built from TRBV5-4 and TRBJ1-6; possible D gene TRBD1, 6 bases. CDR3 length equals 15 residues. Germline CDR1 and CDR2: SGHNT and YYREEE (reference sequence). The germline V and J ends were trimmed by 2 bases and 7 bases, with 13 bases remaining between them. The CDR3 protein is CASSFGRGENSPLHF. CDR3 coding DNA: TGTGCCAGCAGCTTTGGCAGGGGAGAAAATTCACCCCTCCACTTT. Drawing the rest from reference TRBV5-4 and TRBJ1-6, the complete variable domain is ETGVTQSPTHLIKTRGQQVTLRCSSQSGHNTVSWYQQALGQGPQFIFQYYREEENGRGNFPPRFSGLQFPNYSSELNVNALELDDSALYLCASSFGRGENSPLHFGNGTRLTVT.

The chain has TRBV4-1 and TRBJ1-2; 9 nucleotides match TRBD1. CDR3 size: 13 residues. Unmatched junction bases numbered 2, after V lost 1 base and J lost 8 bases. The V gene's germline CDR1 is MGHRA and CDR2 YSYEKL. In DNA form, the CDR3 reads TGCGCCAGCAGCCAAGGACAGGGGGACGGCTACACCTTC. Translating it yields CASSQGQGDGYTF.

The chain combines TRBV7-6 with TRBJ2-5, with 12 bases aligning to TRBD2. Germline CDR1 reads SGHVS; CDR2 reads FNYEAQ. V was clipped by 3 bases and J by 4 bases; unmatched bases: 9. The CDR3 has 17 amino acids. CDR3: CASSFTSGGRLGETQYF. The CDR3 DNA is TGTGCCAGCAGCTTCACTAGCGGGGGGCGATTGGGAGAGACCCAGTACTTC.

The chain joins TRBV18 to TRBJ1-2; 8 bases are shared with TRBD1. This CDR3 has 14 amino acids. Germline V CDR1 and CDR2: KGHSH, LQKENI. Trimming removed 3 bases from V and 3 bases from J; junction bases left unmatched: 3. The CDR3: CASSPQGADYGYTF. Written as DNA, the CDR3 is TGTGCCAGCTCACCGCAGGGGGCGGACTATGGCTACACCTTC. Filled out from reference TRBV18 and TRBJ1-2, the complete variable domain reads NAGVMQNPRHLVRRRGQEARLRCSPMKGHSHVYWYRQLPEEGLKFMVYLQKENIIDESGMPKERFSAEFPKEGPSILRIQQVVRGDSAAYFCASSPQGADYGYTFGSGTRLTVV.

V gene TRBV6-5 combines with J gene TRBJ2-1; 8 bases are a match to TRBD2. V lost 6 bases and J lost 6; bases outside the gene matches: 4. CDR1 is MNHEY, CDR2 SVGAGI, per germline. This CDR3 is 13 amino acids long. CDR3 DNA sequence: TGTGCCAGCAGCCCGGGGGGGTTCAATGAGCAGTTCTTC. Amino acids: CASSPGGFNEQFF.

The table lists this clone with a count of one. The chain recombines TRBV7-2 with TRBJ1-2, with 7 bases aligning to TRBD1. The CDR3 length is 15 residues. Germline V gene sequence: CDR1 SGHTA, CDR2 FQGNSA. The V segment lost 5 bases and the J segment 5 bases; nucleotides outside the gene matches: 11. Written as DNA, the CDR3 is TGTGCCAGCAGCCAACCCAGGGGGGTATTGTATGGCTACACCTTC. Translation: CASSQPRGVLYGYTF.

The rearrangement links TRBV3-1 (or the pseudogene TRBV3-2) to TRBJ1-2, with 10 bases lining up with TRBD1. This CDR3 region has 14 residues. Germline loops: CDR1 LGHDT, CDR2 YNNKEL (reference sequence). V trimming: 1 base; J trimming: 8 bases; junction bases outside the gene matches: 4. The chain's CDR3 is CASSQGGTGEGYTF. The DNA for the CDR3 is TGTGCCAGCAGCCAAGGGGGGACAGGGGAAGGCTACACCTTC.

V is TRBV2 and J is TRBJ2-2, with D unresolved. Trimming removed 8 bases at V and 4 bases at J, with 11 bases between. This CDR3 has 13 amino acids. Germline-derived CDR1 and CDR2 are SNHLY and FYNNEI. The CDR3 loop reads CASLPEVTGELFF. In DNA form, the CDR3 reads TGTGCCAGCCTCCCTGAGGTCACCGGGGAGCTGTTTTTT.

This clone was picked up many times. The chain carries TRBV2 and TRBJ2-7, with 9 bases matching TRBD1. CDR1 and CDR2 from the germline V gene are SNHLY and FYNNEI. With V trimmed by 7 bases and J by 6 bases, 7 bases remained unmatched. The CDR3 covers 13 residues. CDR3 amino acids: CASKRLTGGEQYF. Written as DNA, the CDR3 is TGTGCCAGCAAGCGACTGACAGGGGGCGAGCAGTACTTC.

The J gene is TRBJ2-3, the V gene TRBV2; maybe TRBD2 (6 bases). Germline loops: CDR1 SNHLY, CDR2 FYNNEI. The CDR3 covers 14 residues. Trimming stripped 4 bases from V and 2 bases from J, with 10 bases between. CDR3 residues: CASSVGGNTDTQYF. In nucleotides, the CDR3 is TGTGCCAGCAGTGTAGGCGGGAACACAGATACGCAGTATTTT.

The DNA for the CDR3 is TGTGCCACCAGTGACACCCGGACAGACCCTTCAGGAAACACCATATATTTT. Its protein product is CATSDTRTDPSGNTIYF. The rearrangement uses TRBV24-1 and TRBJ1-3; weak D call: TRBD1 (6 bases). Between the trimmed V and J ends, which lost 4 bases and 4 bases, there was a span of 19 bases. CDR1 KGHDR and CDR2 SFDVKD come from the germline V gene. CDR3 size: 17 residues.

The chain recombines TRBV7-2 with TRBJ2-5; D may be TRBD1 (5 bases). Trimming took 4 bases from V and 0 from J, leaving 9 bases between them. CDR3 length equals 14 residues. The germline CDR1 and CDR2 sequences are SGHTA and FQGNSA. The CDR3 protein is CASSSDSNQETQYF. The DNA of the CDR3 is TGTGCCAGCAGCTCCGACAGCAACCAAGAGACCCAGTACTTC. The full variable domain, in which reference TRBV7-2 and TRBJ2-5 provide the parts outside the CDR3, is GAGVSQSPSNKVTEKGKDVELRCDPISGHTALYWYRQSLGQGLEFLIYFQGNSAPDKSGLPSDRFSAERTGGSVSTLTIQRTQQEDSAVYLCASSSDSNQETQYFGPGTRLLVL.

This rearrangement joins TRBV12-3 or TRBV12-4 to TRBJ1-4, with D possibly matching TRBD1 (5 bases). Trimming pared 3 bases from V and 11 bases from J, leaving 10 bases between. CDR3 length equals 12 residues. The CDR3 nucleotides are TGTGCCAGCAGTTTGGGGCGGTGGAAACTGTTTTTT. It yields the protein CASSLGRWKLFF.